This T cell receptor (beta chain) was recorded in a study of T cell repertoires in cytomegalovirus infection. In the study overall: HLA-B-restricted CMV epitopes that are well studied, plus recently identified HLA-C-restricted ones, were used by the study. Indicated by public TCR beta signatures were CMV infection and matching HLA type. Whole-study findings and limits: Using cumulative public TCR beta family frequency, the authors identified those who carried CMV together with the relevant HLA. HLA-C-restricted CMV-specific TCR beta clonotypes were dominant in the ex vivo response.

This clonotype was seen more than once but under ten times. As yet, its antigen is unknown. TCRdb used MiXCR to reprocess the reads, holding one entry per CDR3 protein. The sample holds 450,000 to 650,000 distinct CDR3 sequences, just under 40% seen once. The ends were cut back, 3 bases at V and 3 bases at J, with 8 bases in the middle. The CDR3 length is 13 residues. The source was cultured PBMCs, collected from culture after CMV antigen stimulation. V and J are TRBV12-3 or TRBV12-4 and TRBJ1-1; weak D call: TRBD1 (5 bases). The sequence was obtained from a human donor in good health (CMV status not recorded). Some clones in this sample may be carry-over from other donors' samples. The CDR3 loop reads CASSFSGYTEAFF. The CDR3 coding sequence is TGTGCCAGCAGTTTTTCAGGGTACACTGAAGCTTTCTTT.